Below, 17 T cell receptor beta chains from the same sample are listed, as sequenced in a study of shared clonotypes between healthy human individuals. Sequencing used immunoSEQ multiplex PCR; TCRdb keeps in-frame clones, though not all of them. The repertoire includes 550,000 to 800,000 clones, 74% of them detected once, and less than 2% sits in the top ten. Sequenced: memory CD4+ T cells sorted from blood. The subset denotes: CD45RA-negative fraction. The receptors come from a woman aged 30 to 39 in good health.

This chain links TRBV11-3 with TRBJ2-2; D remains ambiguous. The ends were cut back, 3 bases at V and 9 bases at J, with 11 bases in the middle. Germline assignment: CDR1 SGHNT and CDR2 YENEEA. The CDR3 extends over 13 amino acids. This CDR3 is CASSFGPHRELFF. As DNA, the CDR3 is TGTGCCAGCAGCTTTGGGCCACACCGGGAGCTGTTTTTT.

The chain employs TRBV28 and TRBJ2-1; TRBD1 might be the D (5 bases). The CDR3 is made up of 14 amino acids. Germline V gene lookup returns CDR1 MDHEN and CDR2 SYDVKM. V lost 5 bases and J lost 2, with 10 bases in between. CDR3: CASSPRDPYNEQFF. The CDR3 DNA sequence: TGTGCCAGCAGTCCCAGGGATCCCTACAATGAGCAGTTCTTC.

This sequence joins TRBV10-2 and TRBJ1-4, with D tentatively TRBD1 (6 bases). V lost 8 bases, J lost 7 bases, and 17 bases lay in between. Germline V gene lookup returns CDR1 WSHSY and CDR2 SAAADI. The CDR3 is 14 amino acids. CDR3 residues: CASSKGEEAEKLFF. DNA for the CDR3: TGCGCCAGCTCTAAGGGGGAGGAGGCTGAAAAACTGTTTTTT.

The chain is built from TRBV27 and TRBJ2-3; 7 bases match TRBD2. The CDR3 spans 14 residues. With 11 bases clipped from V and 3 bases from J, the junction kept 11 bases outside the gene matches. In germline, CDR1 is MNHEY, CDR2 SMNVEV (reference sequence). The CDR3 region has the DNA TGTGCCTCACAAGGGCTAGCGGCGACAGATACGCAGTATTTT. Translated, it gives CASQGLAATDTQYF.

This chain connects TRBV11-1 to TRBJ2-3; 7 nucleotides agree with TRBD2. Germline V gene lookup returns CDR1 SGHAT and CDR2 FQDESV (reference sequence). J lost 1 base, V lost 5 bases, and 6 bases had no gene match. The CDR3 extends over 15 amino acids. The CDR3 coding sequence is TGTGCCAGCAGCCGCCTGGGGGGGGGCACAGATACGCAGTATTTT. As protein: CASSRLGGGTDTQYF.

Notes on this clone: The sample contains more than one DNA sequence encoding this CDR3. The CDR3 is CASSSEETQYF. The CDR3 DNA follows: TGTGCCAGCAGTTCCGAAGAGACCCAGTACTTC. This sequence joins TRBV28 and TRBJ2-5; D call uncertain. Germline V lookup: CDR1 MDHEN, CDR2 SYDVKM. CDR3 length: 11 amino acids. Deletions cut 4 bases from V and 3 bases from J, with 3 bases between.

V usage is TRBV5-6 and J usage is TRBJ2-7, with TRBD2 matching over 16 bases. The V and J ends lost 4 bases and 5 bases, in that order; junction bases with no gene match: 9. The germline V gene encodes CDR1 SGHDT and CDR2 YYEEEE. This CDR3 is 17 amino acids long. CDR3: CASSVKGLAGGPNEQYF. CDR3 DNA: TGTGCCAGCAGCGTGAAGGGACTAGCGGGAGGGCCCAACGAGCAGTACTTC.

V gene TRBV25-1 combines with J gene TRBJ2-3, with D perhaps TRBD2 (6 bases). V lost 7 bases to trimming and J lost 6 bases, with 23 bases between them. From germline, CDR1 is MGHDK and CDR2 SYGVNS. The CDR3 extends over 16 amino acids. CDR3 loop: CASTSPGGEIGDTQYF. The CDR3 coding sequence is TGTGCCAGCACCTCCCCAGGAGGGGAAATAGGGGATACGCAGTATTTT.

This chain links TRBV28 with TRBJ1-2, with a tentative D call TRBD1 (6 bases). The ends were cut back, 10 bases at V and 3 bases at J, with 15 bases in the middle. The CDR3 sequence is 13 residues long. The germline V gene encodes CDR1 MDHEN and CDR2 SYDVKM. The CDR3 is CAIKRGGDYGYTF. The CDR3 DNA sequence: TGTGCCATCAAAAGAGGGGGGGACTATGGCTACACCTTC.

The genes are TRBV5-1 and TRBJ1-1; no definite D call. Trimming left V 1 base short and J 0 bases short, with 10 bases between. Germline assignment: CDR1 SGHRS and CDR2 YFSETQ. This CDR3 has 15 residues. This chain's CDR3 is CASSLSTALNTEAFF. The DNA for the CDR3 is TGCGCCAGCAGCTTGTCCACAGCGCTGAACACTGAAGCTTTCTTT.

The rearrangement uses TRBV28 and TRBJ2-5; 12 nucleotides line up with TRBD2. This CDR3 region has 15 residues. With 6 bases clipped from V and 11 bases from J, the junction kept 13 bases outside the gene matches. Germline-derived CDR1 and CDR2 are MDHEN and SYDVKM. The CDR3 here is CASRAPTSGSREQYF. As DNA, the CDR3 is TGTGCCAGCAGGGCTCCGACTAGCGGGAGTCGGGAGCAGTACTTC.

This clone showed up just once. The V call is TRBV4-2, the J call TRBJ2-5, with 11 bases matching TRBD2. This CDR3 contains 17 residues. V shed 1 base and J 4 bases; nucleotides not matched to a gene: 8. Germline V gives CDR1 LGHNA, CDR2 YNFKEQ. CDR3 DNA sequence: TGTGCCAGCAGCCAAGCTTACCTAGCGGGGGGAGGAGAGACCCAGTACTTC. This translates into CASSQAYLAGGGETQYF.

This sequence joins TRBV21-1 and TRBJ1-1; the table's D call TRBD1 went unverified against the DNA. TRBV21-1 is a documented pseudogene. The CDR3 is made up of 14 amino acids. CDR3 nucleotide sequence: TGTGCCAGCAGCAAAGTGGAACAGGGGGCTGAAGCTTTCTTT. Translation gives CASSKVEQGAEAFF.

This clone appeared once. The CDR3 loop reads CASRLGTGAYEQYF. The CDR3, as DNA: TGTGCCAGCAGACTGGGGACGGGGGCCTACGAGCAGTACTTC. This chain links TRBV28 with TRBJ2-7; weak D call: TRBD2 (6 bases). V gave up 6 bases and J gave up 2 bases, with 14 bases separating them. Germline CDR1 is MDHEN and CDR2 is SYDVKM. The CDR3 is made up of 14 amino acids.

This chain connects TRBV7-9 to TRBJ2-3, with 14 nucleotides matching TRBD2. The CDR3 has 18 residues. Germline loops: CDR1 SEHNR, CDR2 FQNEAQ (reference sequence). V was clipped by 1 base and J by 6 bases; unmatched bases: 9. CDR3 DNA sequence: TGTGCCAGCAGCTTAGGGGGGACTAGCGGGAGCCCCCGGGATACGCAGTATTTT. Translated, it gives CASSLGGTSGSPRDTQYF. The complete variable domain, with remaining parts taken from reference TRBV7-9 and TRBJ2-3, reads DTGVSQNPRHKITKRGQNVTFRCDPISEHNRLYWYRQTLGQGPEFLTYFQNEAQLEKSRLLSDRFSAERPKGSFSTLEIQRTEQGDSAMYLCASSLGGTSGSPRDTQYFGPGTRLTVL.

The V gene is TRBV18, the J gene TRBJ2-1; D perhaps matches TRBD2 (5 bases). Trimming left V 2 bases short and J 3 bases short, with 11 bases between. The CDR3 has 15 residues. Germline CDR1 reads KGHSH; CDR2 reads LQKENI. The CDR3 protein is CASSPKGDVYNEQFF. CDR3 in DNA: TGTGCCAGCTCACCAAAGGGAGATGTCTACAATGAGCAGTTCTTC.

This clone was seen a few times. V usage is TRBV28 and J usage is TRBJ1-2; D is unclear. Germline lookup yields CDR1 MDHEN and CDR2 SYDVKM. CDR3 length: 14 amino acids. Trimming stripped 3 bases from V and 8 bases from J, with 16 bases between. The CDR3 DNA reads as TGTGCCAGCAGTTTTTGGACGGCCACGAAGGGCTACACCTTC. This codes for CASSFWTATKGYTF.